The clone carrying this T cell receptor (beta chain) is medium-sized within its sample. Antigen: not known. These data belong to a study of liver allograft versus peripheral blood T cells. As for the study in general: Hepatic allograft T cell receptor repertoires were evaluated relative to those present in recipients' peripheral blood.

Trimming pared 3 bases from V and 7 bases from J, leaving 9 bases between. Germline V lookup: CDR1 LNHDA, CDR2 SQIVND (reference sequence). The CDR3 totals 13 residues. Overall study results and limits: Peripheral blood T cell receptor repertoires reportedly differed from those found within liver allografts.

One entry per CDR3 protein results from TCRdb running MiXCR on the reads. The table has 8,500 to 9,500 distinct CDR3 sequences, just over 20% seen once. The receptor was isolated from a human patient who had a liver transplant. Some T cells may arise from the graft donor. The chain carries TRBV19 and TRBJ2-2, with D possibly matching TRBD2 (5 bases). The CDR3 sequence is CASSIGVIGELFF. The CDR3, as DNA: TGTGCCAGTAGTATCGGGGTCATCGGGGAGCTGTTTTTT.